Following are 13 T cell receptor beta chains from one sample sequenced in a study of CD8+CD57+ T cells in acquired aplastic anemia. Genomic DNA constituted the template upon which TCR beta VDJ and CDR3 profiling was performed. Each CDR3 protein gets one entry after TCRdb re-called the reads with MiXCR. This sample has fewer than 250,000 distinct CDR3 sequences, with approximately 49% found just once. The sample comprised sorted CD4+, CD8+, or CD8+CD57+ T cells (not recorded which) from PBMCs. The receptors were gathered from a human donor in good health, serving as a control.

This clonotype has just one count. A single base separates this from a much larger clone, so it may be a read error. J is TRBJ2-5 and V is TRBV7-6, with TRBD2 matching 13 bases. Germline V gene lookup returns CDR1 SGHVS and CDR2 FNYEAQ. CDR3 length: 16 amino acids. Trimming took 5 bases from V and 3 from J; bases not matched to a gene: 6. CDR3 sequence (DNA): TGTGCCAGCAGCCCCGGGACTAGCGGGGCAAAAGAGACCCAGTACTTC. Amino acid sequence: CASSPGTSGAKETQYF.

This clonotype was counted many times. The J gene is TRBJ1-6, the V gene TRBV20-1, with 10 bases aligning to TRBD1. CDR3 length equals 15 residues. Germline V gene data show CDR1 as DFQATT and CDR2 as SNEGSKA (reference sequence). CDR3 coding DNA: TGCAGCCCCACCGAAGACAGGGGGCCTAATTCACCCCTCCACTTT. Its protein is CSPTEDRGPNSPLHF.

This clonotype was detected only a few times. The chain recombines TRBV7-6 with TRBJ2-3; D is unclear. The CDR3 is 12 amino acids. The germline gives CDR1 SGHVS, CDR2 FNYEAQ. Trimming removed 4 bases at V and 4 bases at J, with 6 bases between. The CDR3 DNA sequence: TGTGCCAGCAGCTCGTCCCCAGATACGCAGTATTTT. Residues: CASSSSPDTQYF.

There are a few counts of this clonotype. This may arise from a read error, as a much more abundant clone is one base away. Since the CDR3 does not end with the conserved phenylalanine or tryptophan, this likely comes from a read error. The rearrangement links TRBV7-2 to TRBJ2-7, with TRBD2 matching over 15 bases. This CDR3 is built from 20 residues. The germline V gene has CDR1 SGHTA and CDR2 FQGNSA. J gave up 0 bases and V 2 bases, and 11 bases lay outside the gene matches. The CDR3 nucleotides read TGTGCCAGCAGCTTACCCAATCGGGGGGGACTAGCGGGGGGCTCCTACGAGCAGTACCTC. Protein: CASSLPNRGGLAGGSYEQYL.

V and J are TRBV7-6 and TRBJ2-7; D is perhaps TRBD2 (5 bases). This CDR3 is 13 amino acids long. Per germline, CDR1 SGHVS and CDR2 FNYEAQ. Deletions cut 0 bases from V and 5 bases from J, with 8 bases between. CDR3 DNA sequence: TGTGCCAGCAGCTTAGCTTGGCGGGACGAGCAGTACTTC. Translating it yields CASSLAWRDEQYF. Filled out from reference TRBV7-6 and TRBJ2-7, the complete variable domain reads GAGVSQSPRYKVTKRGQDVALRCDPISGHVSLYWYRQALGQGPEFLTYFNYEAQQDKSGLPNDRFSAERPEGSISTLTIQRTEQRDSAMYRCASSLAWRDEQYFGPGTRLTVT.

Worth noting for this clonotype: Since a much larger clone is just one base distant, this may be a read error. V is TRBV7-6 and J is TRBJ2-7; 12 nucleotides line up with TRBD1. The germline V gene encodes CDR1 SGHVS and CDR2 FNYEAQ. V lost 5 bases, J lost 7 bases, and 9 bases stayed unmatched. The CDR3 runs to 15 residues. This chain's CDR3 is CASSQVGTGGNEQYF. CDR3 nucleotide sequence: TGTGCCAGCAGCCAGGTGGGGACAGGGGGCAATGAGCAGTACTTC.

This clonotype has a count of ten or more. This chain's CDR3 is CASSLANTEAFF. DNA of the CDR3: TGCGCCAGCAGCTTGGCGAACACTGAAGCTTTCTTT. This chain links TRBV5-1 with TRBJ1-1; D is unclear. Trimming left V 0 bases short and J 1 base short, with 1 base between. In germline, CDR1 is SGHRS, CDR2 YFSETQ. The CDR3 extends over 12 amino acids. Drawing the rest from reference TRBV5-1 and TRBJ1-1, the complete variable domain is KAGVTQTPRYLIKTRGQQVTLSCSPISGHRSVSWYQQTPGQGLQFLFEYFSETQRNKGNFPGRFSGRQFSNSRSEMNVSTLELGDSALYLCASSLANTEAFFGQGTRLTVV.

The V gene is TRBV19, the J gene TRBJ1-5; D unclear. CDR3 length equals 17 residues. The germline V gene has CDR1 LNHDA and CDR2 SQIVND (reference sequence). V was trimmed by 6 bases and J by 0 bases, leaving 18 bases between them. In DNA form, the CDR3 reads TGTGCCAGTAGGGAGTCCCTTGACTCTTATAGCAATCAGCCCCAGCATTTT. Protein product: CASRESLDSYSNQPQHF.

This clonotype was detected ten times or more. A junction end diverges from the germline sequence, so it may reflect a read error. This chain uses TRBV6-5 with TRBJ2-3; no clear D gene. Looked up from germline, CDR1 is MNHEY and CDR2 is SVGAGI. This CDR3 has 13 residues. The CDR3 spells CASWVAGTDTQYF. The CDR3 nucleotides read TGTGCCAGCTGGGTAGCAGGCACGGATACGCAGTATTTT.

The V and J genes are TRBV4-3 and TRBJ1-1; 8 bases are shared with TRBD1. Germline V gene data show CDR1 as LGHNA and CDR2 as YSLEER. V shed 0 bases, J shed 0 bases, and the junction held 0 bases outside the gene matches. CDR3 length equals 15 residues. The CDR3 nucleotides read TGCGCCAGCAGCCAAGACAGGGGGCTGAACACTGAAGCTTTCTTT. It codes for CASSQDRGLNTEAFF.

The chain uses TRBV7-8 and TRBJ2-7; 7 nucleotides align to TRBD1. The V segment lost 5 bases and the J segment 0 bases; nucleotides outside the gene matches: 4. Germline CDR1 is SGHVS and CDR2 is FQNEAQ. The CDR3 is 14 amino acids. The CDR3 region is CASSEGDSSYEQYV. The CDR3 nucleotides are TGTGCCAGCAGCGAGGGGGACAGCTCCTACGAGCAGTACGTC.

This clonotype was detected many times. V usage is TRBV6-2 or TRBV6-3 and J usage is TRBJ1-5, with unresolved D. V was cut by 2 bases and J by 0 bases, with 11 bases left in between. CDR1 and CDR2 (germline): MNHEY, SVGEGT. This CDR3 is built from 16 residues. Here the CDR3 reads CASSYGGSYSNQPQHF. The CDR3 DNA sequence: TGTGCCAGCAGTTACGGAGGCAGCTATAGCAATCAGCCCCAGCATTTT.

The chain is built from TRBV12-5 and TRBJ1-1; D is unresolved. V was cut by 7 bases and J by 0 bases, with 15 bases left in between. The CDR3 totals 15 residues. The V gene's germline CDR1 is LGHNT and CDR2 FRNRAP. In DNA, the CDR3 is TGTGCTAGTGCCCGGGGAGGAGGGCTGAACACTGAAGCTTTCTTT. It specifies CASARGGGLNTEAFF.